This TCR beta chain originates from a study of shared clonotypes between healthy human individuals (dated by TCRdb to 2019 to 2021). In terms of the full investigation: A few men and a couple of women, aged 18 to 49 years, made up the cohort. For each donor, CD4 naive and CD4 memory were each given three plates, CD8 naive was given two plates, and CD8 memory was given one plate. Libraries were prepared and TCR repertoires were sequenced by different laboratories using diverse techniques, in order to increase sequencing depth and limit assay-specific biases. Blood TCR repertoires of 5 or 6 healthy adults were deeply sequenced to estimate repertoire size and the extent of clonotype sharing between individuals. Leukapheresis yielded between about 0.9 and 8.9 billion PBMCs per donor. Paper-wide results and their limitations: Across four donors, approximately 4.6% of naive CD4, more than 3% of naive CD8, 2.3% of memory CD4, and approximately 0.4% of memory CD8 clonotypes were shared. Clonotypes shared by all four sorted-subset donors showed higher generation probabilities than non-shared clonotypes. Because the study included only a small number of donors, the genetic and exposure-history diversity represented was limited. Naive subsets generally had larger estimated clonotype richness than memory subsets. Sampling was limited to blood, and TCR repertoires in tissue likely differ from TCR repertoires in blood. Even with the large sequencing depth, rarefaction of the sorted-subset datasets indicated that sequencing was incomplete. Based on pairwise subsampling, the degree of clonotype sharing among donors was expected to be affected by sequencing depth.

The donors were healthy, HIV-negative adults with no recently reported acute infections or vaccinations. All donors were Caucasian adults living in Nashville, Tennessee, USA. CD4+ T cells were enriched by magnetic negative selection, after which naive cells were positively selected on CD45RA and the negative fraction was taken as the memory subset. Blood was obtained by leukapheresis, after which PBMCs were separated by Ficoll-Histopaque density gradient centrifugation and cryopreserved in liquid nitrogen vapor phase. Analytical flow cytometry was used to check the purity and quantity of every magnetically sorted T cell population. Genomic DNA was isolated from every sorted fraction and measured by UV absorbance on a Nanodrop 2000c. Using the deep immunoSEQ assay, multiplex PCR amplified TCR CDR3 regions from genomic DNA. Extracted genomic DNA from each cell subset was distributed evenly across all wells of several immunoSEQ 96-well plates, and each plate was treated as a replicate. For sorted subsets, about 210 ng of genomic DNA, equivalent to tens of thousands of T cell genomes, went into each replicate PCR. The purified libraries were quantified using a Qubit 3.0 fluorometer, sized with a Bioanalyzer 2100, and then quantified again using the KAPA Library Quantification kit. Each immunoSEQ 96-well plate was sequenced on its own single-read 150-cycle Illumina NextSeq 550 flow cell. The authors processed their data as follows. Because only junctional sequences without quality scores were contained in the immunoSEQ output, filtering matching that applied to full-length reads could not be performed. Sequences were annotated with PyIR, a Python wrapper for IgBLAST v1.9, and V/J genes and CDR3 were assigned using IMGT germline references. Reads were filtered out if the reads had weak V/J assignments (E-value above 1e-6), no CDR3, stop codons, out-of-frame junctions, or ambiguous translated residues. V3J clonotypes were defined as sequences sharing the same inferred V gene, J gene, and CDR3 amino acid sequence. Percentage overlap between repertoires was calculated by dividing the number of shared unique clonotypes by the size of the smaller repertoire. RTK rarefaction, the Chao1 estimator, and Recon v2.1 estimates of unobserved clonotypes were used to assess repertoire richness. Generation probabilities were computed with OLGA for all TCRbeta clonotypes obtained by the gDNA method from a few donors. TCRdb took over this immuneACCESS table, retaining in-frame rearrangements with V and J assigned. Such tables are incomplete; in checked studies, under half of the missing clones stem from an unresolved V gene, and the remainder is unexplained. Clonal size and the V and J genes are those of that table, whereas D and trimming came from the DNA. The sample has about 1.4 million clones on record, roughly 96% of them singletons. Together, the top ten hold roughly 1.1% of the sample.

Note on this clone: There is no known antigen for this receptor. No base qualities exist here, and no much larger clone lies one base off it.

The receptor comes from a man aged 25-45 years in good health. Sequenced: naive CD4+ T cells sorted from blood. The cell subset or site label on this specimen signifies: CD45RA+ positively selected.

Here is the DNA: TGTGCCAGCAGCTTACACGGGACAGCGTCTGGAAACACCATATATTTT. Translated, it reads CASSLHGTASGNTIYF. The receptor chain draws on TRBV5-8 and TRBJ1-3, and 7 junctional nucleotides match TRBD1. The cysteine opens and the phenylalanine closes a CDR3 of 16 amino acids. This entry keeps only the CDR3 DNA: 48 bases, framed from base 1. The germline V and J ends show losses of 2 bases and 1 base respectively, and no gene match explains 6 bases of the junction. In the germline V gene, CDR1 corresponds to SGHTS and CDR2 to YDEGEE. The entire variable domain, with the stretches around the CDR3 drawn from the reference TRBV5-8 and TRBJ1-3 proteins, is EAGVTQSPTHLIKTRGQQATLRCSPISGHTSVYWYQQALGLGLQFLLWYDEGEERNRGNFPPRFSGRQFPNYSSELNVNALELEDSALYLCASSLHGTASGNTIYFGEGSWLTVV.